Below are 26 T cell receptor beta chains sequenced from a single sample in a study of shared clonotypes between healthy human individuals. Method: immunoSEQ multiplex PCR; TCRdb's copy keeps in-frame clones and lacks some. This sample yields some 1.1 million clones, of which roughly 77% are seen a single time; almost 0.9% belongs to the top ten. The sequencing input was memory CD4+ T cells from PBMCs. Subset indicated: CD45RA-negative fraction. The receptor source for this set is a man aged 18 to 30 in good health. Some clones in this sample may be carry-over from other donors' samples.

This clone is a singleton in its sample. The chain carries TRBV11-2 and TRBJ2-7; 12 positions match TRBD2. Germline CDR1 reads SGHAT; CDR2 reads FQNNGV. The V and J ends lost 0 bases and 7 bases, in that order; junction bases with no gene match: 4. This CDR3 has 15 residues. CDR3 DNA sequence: TGTGCCAGCAGCTTAGATACTAGCGGGAGGTTGGAGCAGTACTTC. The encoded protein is CASSLDTSGRLEQYF. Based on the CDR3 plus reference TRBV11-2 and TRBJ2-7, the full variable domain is EAGVAQSPRYKIIEKRQSVAFWCNPISGHATLYWYQQILGQGPKLLIQFQNNGVVDDSQLPKDRFSAERLKGVDSTLKIQPAKLEDSAVYLCASSLDTSGRLEQYFGPGTRLTVT.

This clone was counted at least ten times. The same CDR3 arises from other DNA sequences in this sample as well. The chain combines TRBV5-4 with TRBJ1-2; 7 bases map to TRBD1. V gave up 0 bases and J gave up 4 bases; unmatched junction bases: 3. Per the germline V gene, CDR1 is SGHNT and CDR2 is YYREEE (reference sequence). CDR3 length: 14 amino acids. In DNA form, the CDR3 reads TGTGCCAGCAGCTTGGACAGGGGTGGCTATGGCTACACCTTC. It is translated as CASSLDRGGYGYTF.

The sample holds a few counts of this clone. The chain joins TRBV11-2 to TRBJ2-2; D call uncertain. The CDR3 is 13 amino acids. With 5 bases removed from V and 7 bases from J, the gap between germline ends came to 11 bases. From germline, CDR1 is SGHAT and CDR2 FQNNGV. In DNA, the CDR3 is TGTGCCAGCAGCCTGATCTGGGACGGGGAGCTGTTTTTT. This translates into CASSLIWDGELFF.

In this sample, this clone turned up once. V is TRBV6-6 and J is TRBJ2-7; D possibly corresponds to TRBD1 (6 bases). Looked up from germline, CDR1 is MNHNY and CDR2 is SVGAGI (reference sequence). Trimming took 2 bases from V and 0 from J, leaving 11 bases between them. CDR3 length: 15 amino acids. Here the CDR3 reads CASSYGQPHSYEQYF. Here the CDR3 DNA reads TGTGCCAGCAGTTACGGACAGCCCCACTCCTACGAGCAGTACTTC.

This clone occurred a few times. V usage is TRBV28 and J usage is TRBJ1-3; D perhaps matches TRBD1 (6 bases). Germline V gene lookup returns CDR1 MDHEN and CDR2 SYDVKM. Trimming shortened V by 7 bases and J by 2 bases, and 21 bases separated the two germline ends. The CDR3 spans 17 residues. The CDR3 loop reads CASTLMGGGIAGNTIYF. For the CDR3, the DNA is TGTGCCAGCACCCTAATGGGGGGGGGCATTGCTGGAAACACCATATATTTT.

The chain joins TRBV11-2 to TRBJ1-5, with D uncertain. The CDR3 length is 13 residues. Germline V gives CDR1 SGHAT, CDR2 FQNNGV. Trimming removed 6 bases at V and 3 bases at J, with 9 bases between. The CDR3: CASSAGINQPQHF. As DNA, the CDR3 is TGTGCCAGCAGTGCGGGGATCAATCAGCCCCAGCATTTT.

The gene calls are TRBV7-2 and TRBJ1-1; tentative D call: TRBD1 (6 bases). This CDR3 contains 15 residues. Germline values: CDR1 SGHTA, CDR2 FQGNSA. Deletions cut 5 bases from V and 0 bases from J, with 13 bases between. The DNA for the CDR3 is TGTGCCAGCAGCCTACCAGGGGCCATGAACACTGAAGCTTTCTTT. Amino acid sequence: CASSLPGAMNTEAFF. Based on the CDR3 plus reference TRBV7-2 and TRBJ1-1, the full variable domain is GAGVSQSPSNKVTEKGKDVELRCDPISGHTALYWYRQSLGQGLEFLIYFQGNSAPDKSGLPSDRFSAERTGGSVSTLTIQRTQQEDSAVYLCASSLPGAMNTEAFFGQGTRLTVV.

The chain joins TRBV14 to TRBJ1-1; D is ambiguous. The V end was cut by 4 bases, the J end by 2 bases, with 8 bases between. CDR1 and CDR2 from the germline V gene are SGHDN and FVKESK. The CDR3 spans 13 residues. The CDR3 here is CASSLQYNTEAFF. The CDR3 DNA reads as TGTGCCAGCAGCCTACAGTATAACACTGAAGCTTTCTTT.

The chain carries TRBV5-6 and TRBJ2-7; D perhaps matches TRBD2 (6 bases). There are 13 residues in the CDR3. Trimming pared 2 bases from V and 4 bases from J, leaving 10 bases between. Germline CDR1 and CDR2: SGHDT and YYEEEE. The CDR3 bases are TGTGCCAGCAGCTTCACTGGGGGGTACGAGCAGTACTTC. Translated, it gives CASSFTGGYEQYF.

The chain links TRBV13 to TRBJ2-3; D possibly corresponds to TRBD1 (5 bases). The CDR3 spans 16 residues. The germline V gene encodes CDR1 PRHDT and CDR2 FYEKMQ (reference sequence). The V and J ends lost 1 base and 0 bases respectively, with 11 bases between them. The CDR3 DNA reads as TGTGCCAGCAGCTTAGTTGGACACCAAAGCACAGATACGCAGTATTTT. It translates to CASSLVGHQSTDTQYF.

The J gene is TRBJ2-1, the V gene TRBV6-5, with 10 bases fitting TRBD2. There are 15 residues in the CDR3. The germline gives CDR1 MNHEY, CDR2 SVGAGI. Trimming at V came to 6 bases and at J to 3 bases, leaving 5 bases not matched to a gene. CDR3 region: CASSRLAGLYNEQFF. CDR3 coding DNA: TGTGCCAGCAGCAGACTAGCGGGCCTCTACAATGAGCAGTTCTTC.

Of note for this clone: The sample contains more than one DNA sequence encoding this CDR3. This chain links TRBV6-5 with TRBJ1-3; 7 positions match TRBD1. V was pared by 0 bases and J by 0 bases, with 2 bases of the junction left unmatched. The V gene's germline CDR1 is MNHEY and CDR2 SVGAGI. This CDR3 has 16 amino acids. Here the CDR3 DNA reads TGTGCCAGCAGTTACTCAACAGGGGTCTCTGGAAACACCATATATTTT. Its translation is CASSYSTGVSGNTIYF.

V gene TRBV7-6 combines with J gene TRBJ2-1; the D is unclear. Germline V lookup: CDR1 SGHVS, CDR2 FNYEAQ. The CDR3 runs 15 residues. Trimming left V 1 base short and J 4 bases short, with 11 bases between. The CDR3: CASSLGAPTYNEQFF. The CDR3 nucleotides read TGTGCCAGCAGCTTAGGAGCGCCTACGTACAATGAGCAGTTCTTC.

Here the CDR3 reads CASSFIRGAKTQYF. DNA of the CDR3: TGTGCCAGCAGTTTTATACGGGGGGCCAAGACCCAGTACTTC. The chain combines TRBV27 with TRBJ2-5, with a possible D match to TRBD2 (7 bases). CDR1 MNHEY and CDR2 SMNVEV come from the germline V gene (reference sequence). V lost 3 bases and J 6 bases, leaving 14 bases between the germline ends. This CDR3 has 14 residues.

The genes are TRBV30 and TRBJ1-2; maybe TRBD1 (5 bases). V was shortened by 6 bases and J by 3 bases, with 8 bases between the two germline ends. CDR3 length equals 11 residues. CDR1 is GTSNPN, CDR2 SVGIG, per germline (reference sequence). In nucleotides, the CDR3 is TGTGCCTGCAGGGTTTACTATGGCTACACCTTC. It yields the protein CACRVYYGYTF.

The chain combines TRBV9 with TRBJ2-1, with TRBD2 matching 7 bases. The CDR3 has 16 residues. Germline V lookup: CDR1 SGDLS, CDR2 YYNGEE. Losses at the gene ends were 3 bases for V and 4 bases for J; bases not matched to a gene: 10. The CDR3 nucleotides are TGTGCCAGCAGCGCCCGTGCGGGAGCAGGGTACAATGAGCAGTTCTTC. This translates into CASSARAGAGYNEQFF. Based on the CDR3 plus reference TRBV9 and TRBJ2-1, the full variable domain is DSGVTQTPKHLITATGQRVTLRCSPRSGDLSVYWYQQSLDQGLQFLIQYYNGEERAKGNILERFSAQQFPDLHSELNLSSLELGDSALYFCASSARAGAGYNEQFFGPGTRLTVL.

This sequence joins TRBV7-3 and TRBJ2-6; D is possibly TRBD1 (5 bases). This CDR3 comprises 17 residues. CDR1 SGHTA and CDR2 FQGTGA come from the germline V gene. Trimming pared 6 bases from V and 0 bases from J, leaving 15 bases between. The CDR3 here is CASRQGADSSGANVLTF. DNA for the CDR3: TGTGCCAGCAGACAAGGAGCAGACAGCTCTGGGGCCAACGTCCTGACTTTC.

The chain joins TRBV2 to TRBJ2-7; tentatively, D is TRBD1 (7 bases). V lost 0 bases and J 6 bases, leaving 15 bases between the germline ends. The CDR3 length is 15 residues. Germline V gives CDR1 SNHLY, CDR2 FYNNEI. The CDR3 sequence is CASSEAQGGIGEQYF. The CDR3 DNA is TGTGCCAGCAGTGAAGCGCAGGGGGGAATAGGCGAGCAGTACTTC.

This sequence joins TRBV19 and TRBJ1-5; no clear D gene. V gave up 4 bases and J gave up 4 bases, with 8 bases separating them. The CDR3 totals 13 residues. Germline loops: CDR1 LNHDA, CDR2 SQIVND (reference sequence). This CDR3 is CASSNRVNQPQHF. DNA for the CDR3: TGTGCCAGTAGTAACCGGGTGAATCAGCCCCAGCATTTT. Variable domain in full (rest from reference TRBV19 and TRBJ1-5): DGGITQSPKYLFRKEGQNVTLSCEQNLNHDAMYWYRQDPGQGLRLIYYSQIVNDFQKGDIAEGYSVSREKKESFPLTVTSAQKNPTAFYLCASSNRVNQPQHFGDGTRLSIL.

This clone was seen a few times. CDR3 sequence reads: CASGGRGYEQYF. In DNA, the CDR3 is TGTGCCAGCGGGGGGAGGGGGTACGAGCAGTACTTC. V and J are TRBV6-5 and TRBJ2-7, with a tentative D call TRBD2 (7 bases). The CDR3 runs to 12 residues. V was cut by 8 bases and J by 4 bases, with 12 bases left in between. CDR1 and CDR2 from the germline V gene are MNHEY and SVGAGI.

The CDR3 DNA sequence: TGTGCCAGCAGCCCCGACAGGGGGGGGTCCCAGTACTTC. Protein product: CASSPDRGGSQYF. The chain combines TRBV11-2 with TRBJ2-5; 9 bases line up with TRBD1. The CDR3 is made up of 13 amino acids. The J segment lost 9 bases and the V segment lost 5 bases, leaving 7 bases of the junction unmatched. Per the germline V gene, CDR1 is SGHAT and CDR2 is FQNNGV.

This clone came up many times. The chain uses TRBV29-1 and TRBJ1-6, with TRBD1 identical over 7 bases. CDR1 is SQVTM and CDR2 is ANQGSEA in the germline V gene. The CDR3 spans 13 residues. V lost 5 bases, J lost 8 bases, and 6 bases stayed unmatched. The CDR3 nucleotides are TGCAGCGTTTCCCAGGGGGAAGATTCACCCCTCCACTTT. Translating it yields CSVSQGEDSPLHF.

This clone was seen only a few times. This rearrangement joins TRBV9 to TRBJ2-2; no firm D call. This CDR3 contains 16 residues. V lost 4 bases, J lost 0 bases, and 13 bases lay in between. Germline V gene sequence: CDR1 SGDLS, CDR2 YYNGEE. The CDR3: CASSSVGGPNTGELFF. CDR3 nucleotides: TGTGCCAGCAGCTCCGTAGGCGGCCCGAACACCGGGGAGCTGTTTTTT.

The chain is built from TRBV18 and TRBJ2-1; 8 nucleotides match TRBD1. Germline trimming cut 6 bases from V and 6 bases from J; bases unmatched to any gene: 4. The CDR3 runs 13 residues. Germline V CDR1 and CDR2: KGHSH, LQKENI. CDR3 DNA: TGTGCCAGCTCCCCGGACAGGGTCAATGAGCAGTTCTTC. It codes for CASSPDRVNEQFF.

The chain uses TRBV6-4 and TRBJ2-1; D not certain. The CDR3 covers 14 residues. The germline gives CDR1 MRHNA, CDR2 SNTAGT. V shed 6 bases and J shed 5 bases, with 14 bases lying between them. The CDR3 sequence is CASSATAVNNEQFF. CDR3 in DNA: TGTGCCAGCAGCGCAACGGCGGTTAACAATGAGCAGTTCTTC.

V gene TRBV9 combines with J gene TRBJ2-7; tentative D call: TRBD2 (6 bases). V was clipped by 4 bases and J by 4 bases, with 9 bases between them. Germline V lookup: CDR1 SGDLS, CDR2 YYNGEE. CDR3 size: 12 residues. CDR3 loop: CASSRDLYEQYF. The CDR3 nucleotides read TGTGCCAGCAGCCGGGACTTGTACGAGCAGTACTTC.